Listed below are T cell receptor beta chains from one sample, sequenced in a study of a mutant IDH1 vaccine in newly diagnosed glioma. Method: immunoSEQ multiplex PCR; TCRdb's copy keeps in-frame clones and lacks some. The table has more than 60,000 clones, roughly 71% seen once. These receptors' targets are unknown. The sequences come from PBMCs, collected from a glioma patient whose treatment included an IDH1 peptide vaccine. The source of these receptors is a man aged 50 to 59 with glioma. The CDR3 runs from the conserved cysteine through the conserved F or W. Each record gives: D gene, V gene, clone size, J gene, CDR3 protein, CDR3 DNA. D genes are given only for firm matches. Clone sizes are given selectively: once, few, many, or a class where the clone is expanded.

TRBD1	TRBV5-1	.	TRBJ2-7	CASSAGTGIEQYF	TGCGCCAGCAGTGCCGGGACAGGGATCGAGCAGTACTTC
TRBD1	TRBV9	.	TRBJ1-6	CASSRTTGEGSPLHF	TGTGCCAGCAGCCGTACCACAGGGGAGGGTTCACCCCTCCACTTT
.	TRBV19	.	TRBJ2-7	CASSSFGAGLSYEQYF	TGTGCCAGTAGTTCATTCGGGGCCGGATTGTCCTACGAGCAGTACTTC
.	TRBV9	.	TRBJ2-1	CASSLEGTESYNEQFF	TGTGCCAGCTCCCTTGAAGGTACCGAATCCTACAATGAGCAGTTCTTC
.	TRBV6-5	few	TRBJ1-1	CASSYSSPGNTEAFF	TGTGCCAGCAGTTACAGTTCCCCAGGGAACACTGAAGCTTTCTTT
.	TRBV6-5	.	TRBJ2-1	CASSTTEPYNEQFF	TGTGCCAGCAGTACGACAGAACCCTACAATGAGCAGTTCTTC
.	TRBV7-2	.	TRBJ2-2	CASSTRWGAGGELFF	TGTGCCAGCAGCACGAGGTGGGGGGCTGGCGGGGAGCTGTTTTTT
.	TRBV27	once	TRBJ1-1	CASSPRAAAATEAFF	TGTGCCAGCAGTCCTCGCGCTGCGGCCGCCACTGAAGCTTTCTTT
.	TRBV7-9	.	TRBJ2-1	CASSSWSVNEQFF	TGTGCCAGCAGCTCCTGGTCCGTCAATGAGCAGTTCTTC
.	TRBV5-1	.	TRBJ2-7	CASSFGQGDYEQYF	TGCGCCAGCAGCTTCGGGCAGGGAGACTACGAGCAGTACTTC
.	TRBV27	few	TRBJ1-4	CASSLSGRVTNEKLFF	TGTGCCAGCAGTTTATCGGGCCGAGTAACTAATGAAAAACTGTTTTTT
TRBD1	TRBV27	.	TRBJ1-5	CASSGQGAQPQHF	TGTGCCAGCAGCGGACAGGGGGCCCAGCCCCAGCATTTT
.	TRBV5-1	.	TRBJ1-5	CASSLGQTANQPQHF	TGCGCCAGCAGCTTGGGACAGACGGCCAATCAGCCCCAGCATTTT
.	TRBV6-5	.	TRBJ2-1	CASSFDGNEQFF	TGTGCCAGCAGCTTCGACGGGAATGAGCAGTTCTTC
.	TRBV6-1	.	TRBJ2-5	CASTGYRETQYF	TGTGCCAGCACGGGGTATCGAGAGACCCAGTACTTC
.	TRBV6-5	.	TRBJ1-1	CASRITQGMNTEAFF	TGTGCCAGCAGGATTACACAGGGAATGAACACTGAAGCTTTCTTT
TRBD1	TRBV5-1	.	TRBJ2-2	CASSDGQGRAGELFF	TGCGCCAGCAGCGACGGACAGGGGAGGGCCGGGGAGCTGTTTTTT
.	TRBV7-8	.	TRBJ1-6	CASSLATTVNSPLHF	TGTGCCAGCAGCTTAGCTACGACAGTTAATTCACCCCTCCACTTT
TRBD2	TRBV29-1	.	TRBJ2-3	CSVDGRGDTDTQYF	TGCAGCGTTGACGGTCGGGGGGACACAGATACGCAGTATTTT
TRBD1	TRBV5-6	.	TRBJ1-1	CASSPTGTGGGIRTEAFF	TGTGCCAGCAGCCCAACCGGGACAGGGGGCGGGATACGCACTGAAGCTTTCTTT
.	TRBV5-1	.	TRBJ2-6	CASSSSSGANVLTF	TGCGCCAGCAGCTCGAGCTCTGGGGCCAACGTCCTGACTTTC
.	TRBV4-1	.	TRBJ2-7	CASRDRLPEYF	TGCGCCAGCAGGGATCGTCTCCCGGAGTACTTC
TRBD1	TRBV5-6	.	TRBJ1-3	CAGRDRYRLAGNTIYF	TGTGCCGGCCGGGACAGATATCGTTTGGCTGGAAACACCATATATTTT
.	TRBV5-1	.	TRBJ1-1	CASSPTRPNTEAFF	TGCGCCAGCAGCCCGACCCGACCTAACACTGAAGCTTTCTTT
.	TRBV7-2	once	TRBJ2-3	CASSSPGTDTQYF	TGTGCCAGCAGCTCCCCGGGTACAGATACGCAGTATTTT
TRBD1	TRBV4-1	.	TRBJ1-2	CASSQDPPGTGRLNYGYTF	TGCGCCAGCAGCCAAGATCCGCCCGGGACAGGGCGTCTAAACTATGGCTACACCTTC
.	TRBV27	.	TRBJ2-3	CASSLLLGATDTQYF	TGTGCCAGCAGTTTATTGTTAGGGGCAACAGATACGCAGTATTTT
TRBD1	TRBV7-2	.	TRBJ2-2	CASSLGTGSNTGELFF	TGTGCCAGCAGCCTCGGGACAGGGTCGAACACCGGGGAGCTGTTTTTT
TRBD2	TRBV4-1	.	TRBJ2-5	CASSQGRTSGGARTQYF	TGCGCCAGCAGCCAAGGGCGGACTAGCGGGGGTGCGAGGACCCAGTACTTC
.	TRBV5-6	once	TRBJ2-7	CASSLQSYEQYF	TGTGCCAGCAGCTTGCAGTCCTACGAGCAGTACTTC
.	TRBV5-6	.	TRBJ1-5	CASSSRRLVNQPQHF	TGTGCCAGCAGCTCTAGGAGGTTAGTCAATCAGCCCCAGCATTTT
.	TRBV7-9	.	TRBJ1-2	CASSFTGNGYTF	TGTGCCAGCAGCTTTACAGGGAATGGCTACACCTTC
TRBD1	TRBV4-1	few	TRBJ2-2	CASSQVRQGGANTGELFF	TGCGCCAGCAGCCAAGTACGTCAAGGGGGCGCGAACACCGGGGAGCTGTTTTTT
TRBD1	TRBV30	few	TRBJ1-3	CAWSAYRGSSGNTIYF	TGTGCCTGGAGCGCCTACAGGGGAAGCTCTGGAAACACCATATATTTT
.	TRBV5-8	.	TRBJ2-3	CASRPTGRVTDTQYF	TGTGCCAGCAGGCCAACAGGGCGGGTCACAGATACGCAGTATTTT
.	TRBV30	.	TRBJ1-5	CAWSARDGNQPQHF	TGTGCCTGGAGTGCCCGGGACGGAAATCAGCCCCAGCATTTT
TRBD1	TRBV7-9	.	TRBJ2-5	CASSLGDRGREETQYF	TGTGCCAGCAGCTTAGGAGACAGGGGGCGTGAGGAGACCCAGTACTTC
TRBD1	TRBV29-1	.	TRBJ2-7	CSVRDRGFFSYEQYF	TGCAGCGTCCGGGACAGAGGCTTCTTCTCCTACGAGCAGTACTTC